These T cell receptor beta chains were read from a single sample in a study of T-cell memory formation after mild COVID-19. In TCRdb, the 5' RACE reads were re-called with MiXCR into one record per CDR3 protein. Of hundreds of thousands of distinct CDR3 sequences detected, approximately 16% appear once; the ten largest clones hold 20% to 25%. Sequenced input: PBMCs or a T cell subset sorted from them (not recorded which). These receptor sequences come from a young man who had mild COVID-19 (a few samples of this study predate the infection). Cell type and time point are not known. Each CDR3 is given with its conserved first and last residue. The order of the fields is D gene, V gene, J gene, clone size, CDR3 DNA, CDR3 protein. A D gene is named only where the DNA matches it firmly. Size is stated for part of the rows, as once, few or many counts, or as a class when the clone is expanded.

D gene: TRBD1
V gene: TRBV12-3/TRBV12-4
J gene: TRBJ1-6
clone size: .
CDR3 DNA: TGTGCCAGCAGTTCCCGGACAGGGGCTTCACCCCTCCACTTT
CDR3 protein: CASSSRTGASPLHF

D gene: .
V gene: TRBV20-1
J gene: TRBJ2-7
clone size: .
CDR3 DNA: TGCAGTGCTAGGAGGCAGGCATCCTACGAGCAGTACTTC
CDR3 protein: CSARRQASYEQYF

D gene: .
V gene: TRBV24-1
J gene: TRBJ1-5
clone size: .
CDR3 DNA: TGTGCCACCAGTGATGACCACATGGATCCTTTTAATAGCAATCAGCCCCAGCATTTT
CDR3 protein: CATSDDHMDPFNSNQPQHF

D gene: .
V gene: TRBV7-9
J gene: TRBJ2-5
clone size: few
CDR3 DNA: TGTGCCAGCAGCTTAGTGAGTTTGAGGCAAGAGACCCAGTACTTC
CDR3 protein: CASSLVSLRQETQYF

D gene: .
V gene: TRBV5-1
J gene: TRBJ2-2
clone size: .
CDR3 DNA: TGCGCCAGCAGCTTGATCTCGGGTGGCGGGGAGCTGTTTTTT
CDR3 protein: CASSLISGGGELFF

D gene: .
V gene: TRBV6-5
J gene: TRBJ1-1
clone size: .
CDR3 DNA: TGTGCCAGCACCCAAGGGGGGAGTAGGGCTTTCTTT
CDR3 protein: CASTQGGSRAFF

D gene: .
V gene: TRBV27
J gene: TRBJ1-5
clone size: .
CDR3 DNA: TGTGCCAGCTCAGACCTCGGGGGTCGGGGCAATCAGCCCCAGCATTTT
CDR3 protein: CASSDLGGRGNQPQHF

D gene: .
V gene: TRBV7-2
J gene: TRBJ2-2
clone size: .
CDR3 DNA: TGTGCCAGCAGCTTACTCGGGGGGCGATACACCGGGGAGCTGTTTTTT
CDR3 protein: CASSLLGGRYTGELFF

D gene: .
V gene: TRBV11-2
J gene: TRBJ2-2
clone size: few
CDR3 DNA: TGTGCCAGCAGCCCTAACCGGGGCCCGAACACCGGGGAGCTGTTTTTT
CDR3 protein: CASSPNRGPNTGELFF

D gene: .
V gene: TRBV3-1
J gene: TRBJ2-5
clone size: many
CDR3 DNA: TGTGCCAGCAGCCAAGATATCATGATCGAGACCCAGTACTTC
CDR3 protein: CASSQDIMIETQYF

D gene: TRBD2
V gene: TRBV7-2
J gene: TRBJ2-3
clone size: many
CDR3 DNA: TGTGCCAGCAGCCTTCGCGGGGGAAGCACAGATACGCAGTATTTT
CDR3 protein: CASSLRGGSTDTQYF

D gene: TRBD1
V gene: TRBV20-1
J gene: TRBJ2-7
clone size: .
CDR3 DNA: TGCAGTGCTGCCGGGACAGGGCTCTACGAGCAGTACTTC
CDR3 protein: CSAAGTGLYEQYF

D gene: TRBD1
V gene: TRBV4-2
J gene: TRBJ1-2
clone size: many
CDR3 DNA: TGTGCCAGCAGCCGCCAGAACAGGGGGCGGACCTATGGCTACACCTTC
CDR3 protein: CASSRQNRGRTYGYTF

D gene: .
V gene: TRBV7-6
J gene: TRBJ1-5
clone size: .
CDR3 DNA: TGTGCCAGCAGCTTAGAGGTCGGCAGCAATCAGCCCCAGCATTTT
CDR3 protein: CASSLEVGSNQPQHF

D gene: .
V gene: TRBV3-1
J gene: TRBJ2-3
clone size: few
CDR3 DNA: TGTGCCACCACGGGCCCTGACCCTTCGGTCGGGTCCCAATATTTT
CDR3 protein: CATTGPDPSVGSQYF

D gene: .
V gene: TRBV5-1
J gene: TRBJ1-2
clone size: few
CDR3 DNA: TGCGCCAGCAGCATAACCACGGGAAACTATGGCTACACCTTC
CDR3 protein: CASSITTGNYGYTF

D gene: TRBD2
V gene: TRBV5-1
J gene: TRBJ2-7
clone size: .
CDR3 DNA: TGCGCCAGCAGCCCCCAGGGCGGGGGATCCTACGAGCAGTACTTC
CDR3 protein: CASSPQGGGSYEQYF

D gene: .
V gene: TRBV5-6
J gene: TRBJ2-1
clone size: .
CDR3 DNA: TGTGCCAGCAGCTTGATGGGGTCCTCTAGCTCCTACAATGAGCAGTTCTTC
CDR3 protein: CASSLMGSSSSYNEQFF

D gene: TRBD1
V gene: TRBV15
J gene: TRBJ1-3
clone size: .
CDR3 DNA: TGTGCCACCAGCTTGGGACAGGGGTATTCTGGAAACACCATATATTTT
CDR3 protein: CATSLGQGYSGNTIYF

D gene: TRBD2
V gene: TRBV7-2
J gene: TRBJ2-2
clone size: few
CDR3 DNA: TGTGCCAGCAGCTCCCTCGGGGGGGCTGGAAGGGAGCTGTTTTTT
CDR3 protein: CASSSLGGAGRELFF

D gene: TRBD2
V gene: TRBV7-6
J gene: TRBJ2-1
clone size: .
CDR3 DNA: TGTGCCAGCAGCTTAGATGTTAGCGGGGGCCTGAGCTCCTACAATGAGCAGTTCTTC
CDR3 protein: CASSLDVSGGLSSYNEQFF

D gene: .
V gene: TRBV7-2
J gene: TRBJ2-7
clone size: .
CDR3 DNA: TGTGCCAGCAGCTTACGCAGACCCTACGAGCAGTACTTC
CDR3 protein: CASSLRRPYEQYF

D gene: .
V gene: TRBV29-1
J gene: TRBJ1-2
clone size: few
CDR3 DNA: TGCAGCGCCCTATCTATAGACCCAGGGGATGGCTACACCTTC
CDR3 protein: CSALSIDPGDGYTF

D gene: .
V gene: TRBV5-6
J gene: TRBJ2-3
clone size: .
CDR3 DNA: TGTGCCAGCAGCTTGGTAGGGATTAGCACAGATACGCAGTATTTT
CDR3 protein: CASSLVGISTDTQYF

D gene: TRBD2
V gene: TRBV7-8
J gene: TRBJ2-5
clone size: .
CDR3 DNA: TGTGCCAGCAGCCCAGACGCGGGGGGGCCTCGGGAGACCCAGTACTTC
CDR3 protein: CASSPDAGGPRETQYF

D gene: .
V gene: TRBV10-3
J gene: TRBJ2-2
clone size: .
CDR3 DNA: TGTGCCATCAGTGAAGCTGTCAGAGCGAACACCGGGGAGCTGTTTTTT
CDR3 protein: CAISEAVRANTGELFF

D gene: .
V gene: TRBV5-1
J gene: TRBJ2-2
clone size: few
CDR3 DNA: TGCGCCAGCAAGGGAACTACGGACACCGGGGAGCTGTTTTTT
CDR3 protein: CASKGTTDTGELFF

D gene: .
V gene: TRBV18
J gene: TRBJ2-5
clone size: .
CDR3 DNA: TGTGCCAGCTCACCCTCGGACAGACGACAAGAGACCCAGTACTTC
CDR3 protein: CASSPSDRRQETQYF

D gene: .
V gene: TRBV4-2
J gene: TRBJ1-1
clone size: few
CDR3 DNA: TGTGCCAGCAGCCAAGATCGCGGTAGGAGAACTGAAGCTTTCTTT
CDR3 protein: CASSQDRGRRTEAFF

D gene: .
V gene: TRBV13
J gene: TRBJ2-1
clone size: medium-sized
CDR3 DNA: TGTGCCAGCAGCGCATTGGGAAATGAGCAGTTCTTC
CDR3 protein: CASSALGNEQFF

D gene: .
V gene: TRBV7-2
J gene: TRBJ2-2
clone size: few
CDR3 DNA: TGTGCCAGCAGCCTCCAGGCGGGAAGGGCCGGGGAGCTGTTTTTT
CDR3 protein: CASSLQAGRAGELFF

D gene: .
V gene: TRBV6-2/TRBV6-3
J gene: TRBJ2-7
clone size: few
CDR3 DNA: TGTGCCAGCAGTTACCCTACCCGGGACTTATACGAGCAGTACTTC
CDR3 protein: CASSYPTRDLYEQYF

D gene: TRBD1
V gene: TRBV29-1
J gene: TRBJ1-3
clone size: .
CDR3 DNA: TGCAGCGTTGAAGCCCTAACCGGGACAGGGGGATCGTTGTCTGGAAACACCATATATTTT
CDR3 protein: CSVEALTGTGGSLSGNTIYF

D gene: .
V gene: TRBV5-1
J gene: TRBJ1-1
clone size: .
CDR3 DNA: TGCGCCAGCAGGGACGGGACACGCACTGAAGCTTTCTTT
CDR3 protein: CASRDGTRTEAFF

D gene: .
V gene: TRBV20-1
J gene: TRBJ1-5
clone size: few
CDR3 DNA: TGCAGTGCTAGAGTGGGTCAGCCCCAGCATTTT
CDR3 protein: CSARVGQPQHF

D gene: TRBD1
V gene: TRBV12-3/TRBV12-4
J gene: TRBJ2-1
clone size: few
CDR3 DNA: TGTGCCAGCAATCTCTACCGGGACAGGGGCCATGAGCAGTTCTTC
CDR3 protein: CASNLYRDRGHEQFF

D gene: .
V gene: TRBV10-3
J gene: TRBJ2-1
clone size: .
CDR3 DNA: TGTGCCATCAGTGAGTTGAGTCGGGCGCAGGGTTTTTACAATGAGCAGTTCTTC
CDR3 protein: CAISELSRAQGFYNEQFF

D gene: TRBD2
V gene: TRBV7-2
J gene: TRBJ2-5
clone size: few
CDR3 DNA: TGTGCCAGCAGCCCTAGGACTAGCGGGGGGCCCCCGAGACTCTTC
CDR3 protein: CASSPRTSGGPPRLF

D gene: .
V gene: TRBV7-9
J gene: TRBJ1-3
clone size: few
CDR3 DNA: TGTGCCAGCAGCTTAAATGACGGAAACACCATATATTTT
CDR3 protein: CASSLNDGNTIYF

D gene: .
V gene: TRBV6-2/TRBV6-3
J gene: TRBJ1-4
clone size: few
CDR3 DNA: TGTGCCAGCCATGATCCCGGAAATGAAAAACTGTTTTTT
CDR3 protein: CASHDPGNEKLFF

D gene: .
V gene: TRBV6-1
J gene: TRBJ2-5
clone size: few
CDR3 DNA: TGTGCCAGCACTGGTTCCCCAGACAGCCTGGAAGAGACCCAGTACTTC
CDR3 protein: CASTGSPDSLEETQYF

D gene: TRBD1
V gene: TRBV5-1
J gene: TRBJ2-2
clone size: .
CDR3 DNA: TGCGCCAGCGTCCGGGACAGGCAAGAAACCGGGGAGCTGTTTTTT
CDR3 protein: CASVRDRQETGELFF